This T cell receptor (beta chain) appears in the sequencing data of a study of cytomegalovirus exposure and HLA in healthy donors. Primers included in the PCR were 60 Vbeta and 13 Jbeta primers. TCRdb keeps only in-frame clones here, not all; method: immunoSEQ multiplex PCR. The sample shows 150,000 to 200,000 clones, 85% of them seen only once. Notes on this clone: Its specificity is not known.

The CDR3 length is 14 residues. The germline V gene encodes CDR1 SEHNR and CDR2 FQNEAQ (reference sequence). With V trimmed by 2 bases and J by 5 bases, 4 bases remained unmatched. The study, taken as a whole, reports: Available immune exposure information was restricted to CMV serostatus only. Overall, around 150 TCR beta chains were annotated as cytomegalovirus-associated.

The source material was PBMCs. The rearrangement uses TRBV7-9 and TRBJ2-5; 8 bases are a match to TRBD1. The receptor's source is a man younger than 35 in good health and CMV-seropositive. CDR3 sequence: CASSLTGGKETQYF. In nucleotides, the CDR3 is TGTGCCAGCAGCTTAACAGGGGGGAAGGAGACCCAGTACTTC.